The sequence of this T cell receptor beta chain was determined in a study of T cells in localized non-small cell lung cancer. Study outcomes and limitations: Greater T cell density in blood accompanied longer overall survival. There was higher T cell clonality in uninvolved adjacent lung than in tumor, and it was highest there. A single tumor region was sequenced, leaving heterogeneity possible.

Germline CDR1 is SGDLS and CDR2 is YYNGEE. The CDR3 loop spans 17 amino acids. The junction had 10 bases not matched to a gene; V was cut back by 4 bases and J by 5 bases. Worth noting for this clone: Its antigen is as yet unknown.

Some clones are missing from TCRdb's copy, which holds only in-frame ones; the method was immunoSEQ multiplex PCR. Altogether more than 750 clones are present, around 17% being singletons, with the ten largest covering approximately 18%. The TCR was taken from a female donor aged 60 or older with stage I squamous cell lung carcinoma. The chain is built from TRBV9 and TRBJ2-1; TRBD1 aligns across 12 bases. Source: lung tumor tissue, taken before any cancer treatment. In DNA, the CDR3 is TGTGCCAGCAGCTTCTCACCCGGGACAGGGGGCCACAATGAGCAGTTCTTC. Translating gives CASSFSPGTGGHNEQFF.